This TCR beta chain was recorded in a study of blood T cell repertoires in COVID-19. The overall study: Samples taken during acute and convalescent COVID-19 were collected in the United States, Italy and Spain.

The junction had 0 bases not matched to a gene; V was cut back by 0 bases and J by 2 bases. This CDR3 has 15 amino acids. CDR1 is SGHVS, CDR2 FQNEAQ, per germline. Only in-frame clones appear in the TCRdb table, and some are missing; sequencing was by immunoSEQ multiplex PCR. This sample has 200,000 or so clones, with under 90% found just once. The sequenced sample was peripheral blood. The TCR originated in a man in his forties or fifties with acute or convalescent COVID-19. The rearrangement links TRBV7-8 to TRBJ1-5; 8 positions agree with TRBD1. The CDR3: CASSLATGGNQPQHF. In DNA, the CDR3 is TGTGCCAGCAGCTTAGCGACAGGGGGCAATCAGCCCCAGCATTTT.